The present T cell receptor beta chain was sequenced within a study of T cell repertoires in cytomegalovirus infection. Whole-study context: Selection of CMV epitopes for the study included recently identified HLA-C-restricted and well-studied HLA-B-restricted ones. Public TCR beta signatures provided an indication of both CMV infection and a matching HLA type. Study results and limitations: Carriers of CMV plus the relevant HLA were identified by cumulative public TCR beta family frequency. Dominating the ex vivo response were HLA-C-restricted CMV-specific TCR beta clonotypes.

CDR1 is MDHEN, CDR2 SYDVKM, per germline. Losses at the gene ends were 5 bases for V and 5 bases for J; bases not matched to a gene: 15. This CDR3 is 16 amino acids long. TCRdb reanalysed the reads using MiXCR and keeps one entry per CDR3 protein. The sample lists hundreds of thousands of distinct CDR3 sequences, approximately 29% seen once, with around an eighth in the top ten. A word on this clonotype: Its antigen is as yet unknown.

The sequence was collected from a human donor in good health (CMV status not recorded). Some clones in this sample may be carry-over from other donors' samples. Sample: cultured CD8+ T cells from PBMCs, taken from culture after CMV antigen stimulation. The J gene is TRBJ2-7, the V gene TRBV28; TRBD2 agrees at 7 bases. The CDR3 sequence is CASSPRGRGSVDEQYV. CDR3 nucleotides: TGTGCCAGCAGTCCGCGTGGGCGGGGGTCTGTGGACGAGCAGTACGTC.